These 27 T cell receptor beta chains were sequenced from one sample in a study of T-cell memory formation after mild COVID-19. TCRdb fed the 5' RACE reads into MiXCR, producing one record per CDR3 protein. The data contain around 510,000 distinct CDR3 sequences, about 20% of them singletons. Sequencing was performed on PBMCs or a T cell subset sorted from them (not recorded which). The receptors come from an adult woman who had mild COVID-19 (a few samples of this study predate the infection). Cell type and time point are not known.

This clonotype was counted a few times. This rearrangement joins TRBV20-1 to TRBJ2-2; D may be TRBD1 or TRBD2 (6 bases each). This CDR3 spans 14 amino acids. The germline gives CDR1 DFQATT, CDR2 SNEGSKA (reference sequence). Trimming cost V 5 bases and J 7 bases, with 17 bases left between them. The CDR3 protein is CSAPLRGAGGELFF. CDR3 sequence (DNA): TGCAGTGCTCCTCTGAGGGGGGCTGGCGGGGAGCTGTTTTTT.

This clonotype has a handful of counts. The chain employs TRBV9 and TRBJ2-1; 10 bases are a match to TRBD1. The CDR3 contains 15 residues. V was pared by 4 bases and J by 8 bases, with 9 bases of the junction left unmatched. Looked up from germline, CDR1 is SGDLS and CDR2 is YYNGEE. CDR3 protein: CASSNRDRGTYEQFF. In nucleotides, the CDR3 is TGTGCCAGCAGCAACCGGGACAGGGGAACCTATGAGCAGTTCTTC.

The V call is TRBV24-1, the J call TRBJ2-1; D may be TRBD1 (5 bases). This CDR3 is built from 17 residues. The germline CDR1 and CDR2 sequences are KGHDR and SFDVKD. The V end lost 1 base, the J end lost 0 bases, and 12 bases lay between the germline ends. CDR3 in amino acids: CATSDFAGQSSYNEQFF. CDR3 sequence (DNA): TGTGCCACCAGTGATTTTGCAGGGCAGAGCTCCTACAATGAGCAGTTCTTC.

The genes are TRBV27 and TRBJ2-7; 10 nucleotides agree with TRBD2. Germline values: CDR1 MNHEY, CDR2 SMNVEV (reference sequence). The trim removed 5 bases at V and 6 bases at J, leaving 10 bases unmatched. CDR3 size: 15 residues. CDR3 amino acids: CASSPILAGKGEQYF. The CDR3 DNA follows: TGTGCCAGCAGTCCTATACTAGCGGGAAAGGGCGAGCAGTACTTC.

The chain links TRBV20-1 to TRBJ2-7, with D possibly called TRBD1 or TRBD2 (6 bases each). V lost 3 bases and J 11 bases, leaving 20 bases between the germline ends. This CDR3 contains 13 residues. Germline V gives CDR1 DFQATT, CDR2 SNEGSKA (reference sequence). The CDR3 spells CSASGTTGWGEYF. CDR3 DNA: TGCAGTGCTAGCGGGACAACGGGCTGGGGGGAGTACTTC.

V is TRBV6-6 and J is TRBJ2-7; D is perhaps TRBD1 (6 bases). The ends were cut back, 6 bases at V and 4 bases at J, with 16 bases in the middle. The germline V gene has CDR1 MNHNY and CDR2 SVGAGI (reference sequence). The CDR3 extends over 14 amino acids. The DNA of the CDR3 is TGTGCCAGCAGCCACGATGGGGGCTCGTACGAGCAGTACTTC. Residues: CASSHDGGSYEQYF.

V gene TRBV19 combines with J gene TRBJ2-1; the D call may be TRBD1 or TRBD2 (5 bases each). Trimming cost V 10 bases and J 7 bases, with 23 bases left between them. Germline V lookup: CDR1 LNHDA, CDR2 SQIVND (reference sequence). This CDR3 contains 15 residues. CDR3: CATSPAGLEGNEQFF. The CDR3 DNA reads as TGTGCCACCAGCCCCGCGGGCCTCGAGGGGAATGAGCAGTTCTTC.

This chain connects TRBV5-5 to TRBJ2-2; 8 nucleotides match TRBD1. After removal of 4 bases from V and 5 bases from J, the junction contained 7 bases not matched to a gene. The CDR3 is 15 residues long. CDR1 is SGHKS and CDR2 is YYEKEE in the germline V gene (reference sequence). CDR3 nucleotide sequence: TGTGCCAGCAGCCTTTTTACAGGGGGAACCGGGGAGCTGTTTTTT. Protein: CASSLFTGGTGELFF.

Only a few counts were recorded for this clonotype. The chain carries TRBV24-1 and TRBJ2-3; 8 bases map to TRBD1. The CDR3 consists of 17 residues. Trimming at V came to 4 bases and at J to 3 bases, leaving 11 bases not matched to a gene. CDR1 is KGHDR, CDR2 SFDVKD, per germline. The CDR3: CATSDRQGTLSTDTQYF. As DNA, the CDR3 is TGTGCCACCAGTGACCGACAGGGGACGCTAAGTACAGATACGCAGTATTTT.

The rearrangement joins TRBV12-3 or TRBV12-4 to TRBJ2-1, with 8 bases aligning to TRBD2. The CDR3 has 15 amino acids. Unmatched junction bases numbered 9, after V lost 2 bases and J lost 9 bases. CDR3 sequence: CASSLSLAGGIEQFF. CDR3 sequence (DNA): TGTGCCAGCAGTTTAAGTCTAGCGGGTGGCATTGAGCAGTTCTTC.

This clonotype has a handful of counts. The rearrangement joins TRBV6-2 or TRBV6-3 to TRBJ2-7; unclear D gene. Germline CDR1 reads MNHEY; CDR2 reads SVGEGT. V lost 5 bases to trimming and J lost 3 bases, with 8 bases between them. CDR3 size: 12 residues. The CDR3 here is CASSNNNYEQYF. The CDR3, as DNA: TGTGCCAGCAGTAACAACAACTACGAGCAGTACTTC.

The CDR3 spells CASSLPGAGVNIQYF. The CDR3, as DNA: TGTGCCAGCAGCCTCCCGGGGGCAGGGGTGAACATTCAGTACTTC. The rearrangement links TRBV28 to TRBJ2-4; D might be TRBD1 or TRBD2, each matching 6 bases. The CDR3 length is 15 residues. With 6 bases removed from V and 7 bases from J, the gap between germline ends came to 19 bases. Germline V CDR1 and CDR2: MDHEN, SYDVKM.

The table lists this clonotype with many counts. The rearrangement joins TRBV3-1 to TRBJ2-1; tentative D call: TRBD2 (5 bases). The CDR3 loop spans 15 amino acids. With 2 bases removed from V and 7 bases from J, the gap between germline ends came to 15 bases. Germline V gives CDR1 LGHDT, CDR2 YNNKEL (reference sequence). CDR3 nucleotide sequence: TGTGCCAGCAGCCAATCGCTAGCCCGTGGTAATGAGCAGTTCTTC. Protein product: CASSQSLARGNEQFF.

The sample holds a few counts of this clonotype. The chain couples TRBV24-1 to TRBJ2-3; 10 bases fit TRBD1. Germline V lookup: CDR1 KGHDR, CDR2 SFDVKD. CDR3 length: 17 residues. Germline trimming cut 5 bases from V and 4 bases from J; bases unmatched to any gene: 11. The CDR3 DNA reads TGTGCCACCAGTGGAAGGAGGGGGACAGGGGTCGCAGATACGCAGTATTTT. It yields the protein CATSGRRGTGVADTQYF.

This clonotype was counted only a few times. The chain couples TRBV20-1 to TRBJ2-1; 15 bases fit TRBD2. The CDR3 consists of 16 residues. In germline, CDR1 is DFQATT, CDR2 SNEGSKA (reference sequence). J lost 5 bases, V lost 1 base, and 3 bases had no gene match. CDR3 in amino acids: CSARGTSGRVDNEQFF. In nucleotides, the CDR3 is TGCAGTGCTAGAGGGACTAGCGGGAGGGTTGACAATGAGCAGTTCTTC.

This sequence joins TRBV15 and TRBJ2-1; D possibly corresponds to TRBD1 (6 bases). The CDR3 is 16 residues long. CDR1 LNHNV and CDR2 YYDKDF come from the germline V gene (reference sequence). With 5 bases removed from V and 5 bases from J, the gap between germline ends came to 19 bases. The CDR3 bases are TGTGCCACCAGCGGAATAGTACAGGGCCCAAACAATGAGCAGTTCTTC. Protein sequence: CATSGIVQGPNNEQFF.

V gene TRBV7-6 combines with J gene TRBJ2-7; 12 bases line up with TRBD1. V lost 5 bases to trimming and J lost 4 bases; unmatched junction nucleotides: 15. Germline values: CDR1 SGHVS, CDR2 FNYEAQ. The length of the CDR3 is 18 residues. The DNA for the CDR3 is TGTGCCAGCAGCCCGATGTTTCCGGGACAGGGGGCCAGGTACGAGCAGTACTTC. Residues: CASSPMFPGQGARYEQYF. The full variable domain, its missing parts supplied by reference TRBV7-6 and TRBJ2-7, is GAGVSQSPRYKVTKRGQDVALRCDPISGHVSLYWYRQALGQGPEFLTYFNYEAQQDKSGLPNDRFSAERPEGSISTLTIQRTEQRDSAMYRCASSPMFPGQGARYEQYFGPGTRLTVT.

This rearrangement joins TRBV20-1 to TRBJ1-4; unclear D gene. Deletions cut 5 bases from V and 7 bases from J, with 14 bases between. Germline V lookup: CDR1 DFQATT, CDR2 SNEGSKA (reference sequence). CDR3 length: 13 amino acids. CDR3 sequence: CSASDPLLEKLFF. The CDR3 DNA reads TGCAGTGCTTCGGACCCTCTGCTTGAAAAACTGTTTTTT.

V usage is TRBV19 and J usage is TRBJ2-7; TRBD1 matches at 9 bases. This CDR3 has 13 amino acids. J was trimmed by 4 bases and V by 9 bases; bases with no gene match: 7. Germline CDR1 and CDR2: LNHDA and SQIVND (reference sequence). The DNA of the CDR3 is TGTGCCAGCCATCGACAGGGGGATTACGAGCAGTACTTC. Translated: CASHRQGDYEQYF.

This clonotype was observed a handful of times. V and J are TRBV7-6 and TRBJ1-1; possible D gene TRBD1, 6 bases. The CDR3 covers 19 residues. V lost 1 base and J 1 base, leaving 22 bases between the germline ends. Looked up from germline, CDR1 is SGHVS and CDR2 is FNYEAQ. The DNA of the CDR3 is TGTGCCAGCAGCTTAGTGGGGGGGGCAGGGCCAATCGAGAACACTGAAGCTTTCTTT. It translates to CASSLVGGAGPIENTEAFF.

V usage is TRBV6-5 and J usage is TRBJ2-7, with D possibly matching TRBD1 (5 bases). There are 14 residues in the CDR3. The V gene lost 8 bases and the J gene lost 2 bases, with 16 bases spanning the gap. The V gene's germline CDR1 is MNHEY and CDR2 SVGAGI. As DNA, the CDR3 is TGTGCCAGCGGTTGGGGCAGGGCCACCTACGAGCAGTACTTC. Amino acid sequence: CASGWGRATYEQYF.

The V and J genes are TRBV24-1 and TRBJ2-5; 15 nucleotides match TRBD2. V shed 2 bases and J 4 bases; nucleotides not matched to a gene: 7. The CDR3 has 18 amino acids. Germline CDR1 is KGHDR and CDR2 is SFDVKD. Here the CDR3 reads CATSDSGTGLAGGETQYF. The CDR3 nucleotides read TGTGCCACCAGTGATTCCGGCACGGGACTAGCGGGAGGAGAGACCCAGTACTTC.

The chain uses TRBV4-1 and TRBJ2-1, with a weak D call TRBD2 (6 bases). Germline assignment: CDR1 MGHRA and CDR2 YSYEKL. Trimming took 2 bases from V and 7 from J, leaving 18 bases between them. The CDR3 has 16 residues. Written as DNA, the CDR3 is TGCGCCAGCAGCCAACCCCCGGAGGGACGGGTGAATGAGCAGTTCTTC. Protein: CASSQPPEGRVNEQFF.

This clonotype was detected only a few times. This chain joins TRBV5-1 and TRBJ2-7, with 9 bases fitting TRBD2. From germline, CDR1 is SGHRS and CDR2 YFSETQ. Trimming cost V 4 bases and J 2 bases; bases outside gene matches: 16. CDR3 length: 18 residues. CDR3: CASSTGISASGITYEQYF. CDR3 nucleotide sequence: TGCGCCAGCAGCACCGGGATCTCGGCTAGCGGGATCACCTACGAGCAGTACTTC. The whole variable domain, filled in from reference TRBV5-1 and TRBJ2-7, reads KAGVTQTPRYLIKTRGQQVTLSCSPISGHRSVSWYQQTPGQGLQFLFEYFSETQRNKGNFPGRFSGRQFSNSRSEMNVSTLELGDSALYLCASSTGISASGITYEQYFGPGTRLTVT.

This chain connects TRBV6-1 to TRBJ1-2, with a possible D match to TRBD1 (5 bases). The CDR3 is 15 residues long. CDR1 is MNHNS and CDR2 is SASEGT in the germline V gene. Trimming took 6 bases from V and 3 from J, leaving 17 bases between them. The CDR3 DNA reads as TGTGCCAGCAGATCACAGGCGGTTGGCGACTATGGCTACACCTTC. This encodes CASRSQAVGDYGYTF.

This clonotype was recorded many times. The chain has TRBV28 and TRBJ2-7; no reliable D call. The germline V gene has CDR1 MDHEN and CDR2 SYDVKM. V was pared by 6 bases and J by 6 bases, with 15 bases between. The CDR3 totals 13 residues. CDR3 residues: CASRDSLLAEQYF. CDR3 bases: TGTGCCAGCAGAGACTCGTTACTGGCCGAGCAGTACTTC.

This clonotype was seen just once. The DNA of the CDR3 is TGTGCCAGCAGTTACCTTGGCAGGTCCTCCTACGAGCAGTACTTC. It codes for CASSYLGRSSYEQYF. This chain connects TRBV6-5 to TRBJ2-7; D is unresolved. Deletions cut 2 bases from V and 0 bases from J, with 11 bases between. Germline V gene sequence: CDR1 MNHEY, CDR2 SVGAGI. CDR3 length equals 15 residues.